This T cell receptor (beta chain) originates from a study of graft-versus-host responses after intestinal transplantation. The overall study: Multivisceral, liver-intestinal, or isolated intestinal transplants were performed in recipients.

Repertoires were generated with immunoSEQ multiplex PCR, while TCRdb's copy carries only in-frame clones and drops some. The data contain some 85,000 clones, around 86% of them singletons. Regarding this clone: Its antigen is unidentified.

V was shortened by 3 bases and J by 8 bases, with 16 bases between the two germline ends. Per germline, CDR1 SNHLY and CDR2 FYNNEI. The CDR3 has 14 residues. This specimen was unstimulated CD8+ T cells sorted from spleen or lymph node cells, taken before transplant. This chain joins TRBV2 and TRBJ1-2, with TRBD1 as a possible D gene (5 bases). The TCR was taken from a human donor who was the organ donor for an intestinal transplant. The CDR3 DNA reads as TGTGCCAGCAGTGATAGGGGCCGCACGGGGGGCTACACCTTC. It yields the protein CASSDRGRTGGYTF.